This T cell receptor (beta chain) was identified during a study of blood T cell repertoires in COVID-19 (dated by TCRdb to the early 2020s). Looking at the study overall: Collaborator samples came from the United States, Italy and Spain and covered acute and convalescent phases of COVID-19. The material from the prospective study consisted of cDNA or gDNA derived from T cells, B-cell-depleted T cells, or PBMCs. Deeply sampled blood TCRbeta repertoires from subjects exposed to, actively infected with, or recovered from COVID-19 were included in the dataset. The repertoires were released in a freely available public database meant as a resource for research on the immune response to SARS-CoV-2. The samples were drawn from two sources: the first 160 participants of the ongoing ImmuneRACE study, and 950 to 1,500 subjects contributed by 6 global collaborators. Nearly every sample came with metadata listing a de-identified subject ID, COVID-19 status, age in years and sex. Where available, HLA class I and class II types were taken from metadata supplied by the sample provider and were not determined by assay-based typing. Overall study outcomes, separate from this receptor: The amount of clinical and demographic metadata varied by source and participant and was provided uncurated.

TCRbeta CDR3 regions were amplified from genomic DNA by means of the immunoSEQ Assay, a bias-controlled multiplex PCR. As for how the authors treated the data: The number of nucleated cells in each sample was estimated by amplification of reference gene primers within the assay. Sequence reads were collapsed and filtered to measure the absolute abundance of every unique TCRbeta CDR3 rearrangement. For each sample, productive Simpson clonality was calculated by taking the square root of Simpson's diversity index across productive rearrangements. TCRdb took over this immuneACCESS table, retaining in-frame rearrangements with V and J assigned. Such tables are incomplete; in checked studies, under half of the missing clones stem from an unresolved V gene, and the remainder is unexplained. Clone size and the V and J calls come from that table; the DNA yielded D and trimming. Within this sample are roughly 80,000 clones, with roughly 82% of them counted one time only. In total, the top ten clones hold over 9.5% of the sample.

Each collaborating institution followed its own protocols to collect whole blood in K2EDTA tubes. For TCRbeta analysis, collaborator samples were shipped as frozen whole blood, as isolated PBMCs, or as DNA extracted from either sample type. In its sample, this clone was seen once. Its recognized antigen is unknown. No much larger clonotype is one base removed from it; base qualities were not supplied. The source of this sequence is an elderly man with acute or convalescent COVID-19. Material for sequencing was peripheral blood.

The DNA is TGTGCCAGTAGTGACAAAGGGGATCCGGGACAGATTAATGAAAAACTGTTTTTT. It is translated as CASSDKGDPGQINEKLFF. The rearrangement joined TRBV19 to TRBJ1-4; TRBD1 matches 7 bases in the middle. Relative to germline, V is missing 5 bases and J is missing 4 bases, with 16 bases of the junction outside any gene match. The CDR3 numbers 18 residues from cysteine through phenylalanine. The only DNA kept is the CDR3, 54 bases in frame from the first base. CDR1 is given as LNHDA and CDR2 as SQIVND, both from the germline V gene (reference sequence).